One sample yielded the 20 T cell receptor beta chains listed below, sequenced in a study of blood T cell repertoires in COVID-19. The table came from immunoSEQ multiplex PCR; TCRdb's copy has only in-frame clones and leaves some out. Among 250,000 to 300,000 clones listed, around 82% were seen once. Sequenced input: PBMCs or T cells enriched from blood (not recorded which). The receptors originated from a man aged 50 or older who had recovered from COVID-19.

The V and J genes are TRBV19 and TRBJ2-3; 8 nucleotides align to TRBD1. The CDR3 length is 15 residues. V lost 7 bases and J lost 6; bases outside the gene matches: 12. Per the germline V gene, CDR1 is LNHDA and CDR2 is SQIVND (reference sequence). The CDR3: CASTYSGTGGDTQYF. CDR3 DNA: TGTGCCAGTACCTACTCCGGGACAGGAGGTGATACGCAGTATTTT.

V usage is TRBV12-5 and J usage is TRBJ2-3; TRBD2 matches at 7 bases. CDR1 is LGHNT and CDR2 is FRNRAP in the germline V gene. With V trimmed by 7 bases and J by 2 bases, 3 bases remained unmatched. The CDR3 is made up of 13 amino acids. CDR3 coding DNA: TGTGCTAGTGCCGGGGGGAACACAGATACGCAGTATTTT. It yields the protein CASAGGNTDTQYF. The complete variable domain, with remaining parts taken from reference TRBV12-5 and TRBJ2-3, reads DARVTQTPRHKVTEMGQEVTMRCQPILGHNTVFWYRQTMMQGLELLAYFRNRAPLDDSGMPKDRFSAEMPDATLATLKIQPSEPRDSAVYFCASAGGNTDTQYFGPGTRLTVL.

The rearrangement uses TRBV7-9 and TRBJ2-3, with 10 positions matching TRBD1. The CDR3 totals 17 residues. V gave up 6 bases and J gave up 5 bases; unmatched junction bases: 14. Germline CDR1 SEHNR, CDR2 FQNEAQ (reference sequence). The CDR3 loop reads CASRPPYGTGEKDTQYF. DNA of the CDR3: TGTGCCAGCAGGCCCCCCTACGGGACAGGGGAGAAAGATACGCAGTATTTT.

V and J are TRBV19 and TRBJ1-3, with TRBD1 identical over 10 bases. The germline CDR1 and CDR2 sequences are LNHDA and SQIVND (reference sequence). V shed 6 bases, J shed 3 bases, and the junction held 8 bases outside the gene matches. The CDR3 length is 16 residues. CDR3 region: CASRRPGQGLGNTIYF. As DNA, the CDR3 is TGTGCCAGTAGAAGACCGGGACAGGGGCTTGGAAACACCATATATTTT.

This CDR3 is CASSSLLAGNAGDTQYF. The CDR3 bases are TGCGCCAGCAGCTCCCTACTAGCGGGAAACGCGGGGGATACGCAGTATTTT. The rearrangement joins TRBV5-1 to TRBJ2-3, with TRBD2 matching over 10 bases. CDR1 and CDR2 (germline): SGHRS, YFSETQ. Trimming took 3 bases from V and 6 from J; bases not matched to a gene: 13. This CDR3 region has 17 residues.

This chain connects TRBV19 to TRBJ2-1; D not certain. Germline V lookup: CDR1 LNHDA, CDR2 SQIVND (reference sequence). CDR3 size: 11 residues. V shed 1 base and J shed 10 bases, with 5 bases lying between them. CDR3 DNA sequence: TGTGCCAGTAGTATAGTTCAGGAGCAGTTCTTC. Amino acid sequence: CASSIVQEQFF.

The chain links TRBV4-3 to TRBJ2-7, with D tentatively TRBD2 (6 bases). The V end lost 0 bases, the J end lost 7 bases, and 13 bases lay between the germline ends. Germline V CDR1 and CDR2: LGHNA, YSLEER. The CDR3 spans 14 residues. The CDR3 DNA is TGCGCCAGCAGCCAAGAGGAGGGAGATTGGGAGCAGTACTTC. Its protein product is CASSQEEGDWEQYF.

In this sample, this clone turned up a few times. The chain is built from TRBV5-4 and TRBJ1-2, with D perhaps matching TRBD1 (5 bases). Germline assignment: CDR1 SGHNT and CDR2 YYREEE (reference sequence). The CDR3 is made up of 15 amino acids. V lost 1 base and J 2 bases, leaving 12 bases between the germline ends. In DNA, the CDR3 is TGTGCCAGCAGCTTGCCCACAGGAGAGAACTATGGCTACACCTTC. As protein: CASSLPTGENYGYTF.

The gene calls are TRBV9 and TRBJ2-2, with D hard to call. Germline V CDR1 and CDR2: SGDLS, YYNGEE. Trimming removed 0 bases from V and 6 bases from J, with 12 bases in between. The CDR3 spans 15 residues. The CDR3 nucleotides are TGTGCCAGCAGCGTAGGAAGCAATTCGGCCGGGGAGCTGTTTTTT. Residues: CASSVGSNSAGELFF. Complete variable domain (other parts from reference TRBV9 and TRBJ2-2): DSGVTQTPKHLITATGQRVTLRCSPRSGDLSVYWYQQSLDQGLQFLIQYYNGEERAKGNILERFSAQQFPDLHSELNLSSLELGDSALYFCASSVGSNSAGELFFGEGSRLTVL.

In its sample, this clone was seen once. The chain couples TRBV28 to TRBJ1-2; D is possibly TRBD1 (5 bases). The CDR3 is made up of 13 amino acids. CDR1 is MDHEN and CDR2 is SYDVKM in the germline V gene. Trimming removed 7 bases at V and 7 bases at J, with 16 bases between. This CDR3 reads CASNGQGVAGYTF. The CDR3, as DNA: TGTGCCAGCAACGGGCAGGGTGTGGCTGGCTACACCTTC.

The gene calls are TRBV5-4 and TRBJ2-1; 10 bases line up with TRBD2. The J segment lost 4 bases and the V segment lost 3 bases, leaving 4 bases of the junction unmatched. CDR1 is SGHNT and CDR2 is YYREEE in the germline V gene (reference sequence). CDR3 length: 15 residues. The CDR3 DNA sequence: TGTGCCAGCAGCTCTAGCGGGGGAGGATACAATGAGCAGTTCTTC. Translated, it gives CASSSSGGGYNEQFF.

The chain joins TRBV12-2 to TRBJ2-5; the D call in the table, TRBD2, was not verified against the DNA. TRBV12-2 is a known pseudogene. The CDR3 sequence is 16 residues long. The CDR3 bases are TGTGCAAGTCGCTTAACGAAAGGGAGGTGCCAGGAGACCCAGTACTTC. It codes for CASRLTKGRCQETQYF.

This clone was recorded only once. The chain joins TRBV3-1 (or the pseudogene TRBV3-2) to TRBJ2-1; TRBD2 matches 8 bases. V shed 3 bases and J 8 bases; nucleotides not matched to a gene: 12. The CDR3 is 16 residues long. Germline assignment: CDR1 LGHDT and CDR2 YNNKEL (reference sequence). The CDR3 DNA reads as TGTGCCAGCAGCCAGTTCAAGCGGGCGGGGGGCGATGAGCAGTTCTTC. Residues: CASSQFKRAGGDEQFF.

The J gene is TRBJ2-1, the V gene TRBV7-2; weak D call: TRBD2 (5 bases). V was trimmed by 8 bases and J by 16 bases, leaving 24 bases between them. Looked up from germline, CDR1 is SGHTA and CDR2 is FQGNSA. The CDR3 covers 13 residues. The CDR3 loop is CASGQAERSLSFF. CDR3 bases: TGTGCCAGCGGTCAAGCGGAACGCTCCCTGTCCTTCTTC.

The rearrangement uses TRBV18 and TRBJ1-2, with 8 bases that match TRBD1. CDR3 length equals 14 residues. V was pared by 1 base and J by 7 bases, with 5 bases of the junction left unmatched. The germline CDR1 and CDR2 sequences are KGHSH and LQKENI. CDR3 region: CASSPRTGPVGYTF. CDR3 sequence (DNA): TGTGCCAGCTCACCACGGACAGGGCCCGTTGGCTACACCTTC. The full variable domain, its missing parts supplied by reference TRBV18 and TRBJ1-2, is NAGVMQNPRHLVRRRGQEARLRCSPMKGHSHVYWYRQLPEEGLKFMVYLQKENIIDESGMPKERFSAEFPKEGPSILRIQQVVRGDSAAYFCASSPRTGPVGYTFGSGTRLTVV.

This chain uses TRBV7-3 with TRBJ2-2; D perhaps matches TRBD1 (5 bases). Germline-derived CDR1 and CDR2 are SGHTA and FQGTGA. Between the trimmed V and J ends, which lost 5 bases and 1 base, there was a span of 14 bases. The CDR3 has 16 amino acids. The CDR3 sequence: CASSQRQGKNTGELFF. In DNA, the CDR3 is TGTGCCAGCAGCCAGCGCCAGGGTAAGAACACCGGGGAGCTGTTTTTT.

This sequence joins TRBV9 and TRBJ2-7; TRBD1 aligns across 9 bases. This CDR3 comprises 15 residues. Losses at the gene ends were 1 base for V and 5 bases for J; bases not matched to a gene: 7. The germline V gene encodes CDR1 SGDLS and CDR2 YYNGEE. The DNA of the CDR3 is TGTGCCAGCAGCGTAAATTGGGACAGGGACCACGAGCAGTACTTC. This gives the protein CASSVNWDRDHEQYF.

The chain is built from TRBV24-1 and TRBJ2-2, with D possibly TRBD1 on 5 matching bases. V lost 2 bases and J lost 3, with 12 bases in between. The CDR3 totals 16 residues. Germline V CDR1 and CDR2: KGHDR, SFDVKD. This CDR3 is CATSDSGREDTGELFF. As DNA, the CDR3 is TGTGCCACCAGTGATTCCGGCAGGGAAGACACCGGGGAGCTGTTTTTT.

The chain has TRBV5-1 and TRBJ2-3; TRBD2 might be the D (5 bases). Trimming cost V 4 bases and J 10 bases, with 16 bases left between them. CDR1 and CDR2 (germline): SGHRS, YFSETQ. This CDR3 has 13 residues. CDR3 protein: CASSTDQVGAQYF. The CDR3 nucleotides read TGCGCCAGCAGCACCGACCAGGTCGGGGCGCAGTATTTT. The full variable domain, in which reference TRBV5-1 and TRBJ2-3 provide the parts outside the CDR3, is KAGVTQTPRYLIKTRGQQVTLSCSPISGHRSVSWYQQTPGQGLQFLFEYFSETQRNKGNFPGRFSGRQFSNSRSEMNVSTLELGDSALYLCASSTDQVGAQYFGPGTRLTVL.

This chain joins TRBV10-3 and TRBJ1-2; no definite D call. V lost 3 bases to trimming and J lost 5 bases, with 7 bases between them. In germline, CDR1 is ENHRY, CDR2 SYGVKD. The CDR3 is 12 amino acids. CDR3 bases: TGTGCCATCAGTGATCCGGTTTATGGCTACACCTTC. Its protein product is CAISDPVYGYTF.